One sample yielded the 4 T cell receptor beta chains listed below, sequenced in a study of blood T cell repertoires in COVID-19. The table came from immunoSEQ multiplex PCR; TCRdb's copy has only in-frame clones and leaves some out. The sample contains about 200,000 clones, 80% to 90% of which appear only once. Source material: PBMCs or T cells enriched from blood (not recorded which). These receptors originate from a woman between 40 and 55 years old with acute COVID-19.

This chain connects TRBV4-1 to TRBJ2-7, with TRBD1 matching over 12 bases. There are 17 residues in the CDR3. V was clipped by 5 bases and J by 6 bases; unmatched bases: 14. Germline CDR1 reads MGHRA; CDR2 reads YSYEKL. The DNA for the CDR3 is TGCGCCAGCAGCGAGGGACAGGGGGCGCGCCCTTTGATCGAGCAGTACTTC. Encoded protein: CASSEGQGARPLIEQYF.

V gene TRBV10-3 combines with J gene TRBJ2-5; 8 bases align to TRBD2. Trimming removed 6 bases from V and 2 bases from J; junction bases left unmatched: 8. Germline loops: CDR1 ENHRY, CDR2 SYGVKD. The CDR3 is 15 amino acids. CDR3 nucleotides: TGTGCCATCAGAACTAGCGGAGCCACGCAAGAGACCCAGTACTTC. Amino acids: CAIRTSGATQETQYF.

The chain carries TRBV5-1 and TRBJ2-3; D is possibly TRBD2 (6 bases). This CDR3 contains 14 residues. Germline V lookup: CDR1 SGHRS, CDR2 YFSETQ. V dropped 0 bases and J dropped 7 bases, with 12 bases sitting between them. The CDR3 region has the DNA TGCGCCAGCAGCTTGGCCGCGGGGCAGAATACGCAGTATTTT. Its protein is CASSLAAGQNTQYF. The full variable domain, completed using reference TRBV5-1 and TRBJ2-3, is KAGVTQTPRYLIKTRGQQVTLSCSPISGHRSVSWYQQTPGQGLQFLFEYFSETQRNKGNFPGRFSGRQFSNSRSEMNVSTLELGDSALYLCASSLAAGQNTQYFGPGTRLTVL.

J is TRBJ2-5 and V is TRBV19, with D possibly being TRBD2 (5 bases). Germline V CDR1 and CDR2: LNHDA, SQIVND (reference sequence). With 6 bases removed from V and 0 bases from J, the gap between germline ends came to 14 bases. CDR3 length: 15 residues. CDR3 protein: CASSMGVQDQETQYF. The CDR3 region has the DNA TGTGCCAGTAGCATGGGAGTGCAGGACCAAGAGACCCAGTACTTC.